The 9 T cell receptor beta chains listed next were all sequenced from one sample in a study of control samples from healthy donors and cancer patients. Produced via immunoSEQ multiplex PCR; TCRdb's table is partial and in-frame only. The sample holds some 70,000 clones, about 83% seen once. The sequencing sample was made of blood. These receptors were collected from a man aged 55 to 70 in good health.

The chain is built from TRBV7-2 and TRBJ2-1; possible D gene TRBD2, 6 bases. V was clipped by 1 base and J by 2 bases, with 12 bases between them. There are 16 residues in the CDR3. In germline, CDR1 is SGHTA, CDR2 FQGNSA. The CDR3: CASSLEAASAYNEQFF. As DNA, the CDR3 is TGTGCCAGCAGCTTAGAGGCTGCTAGCGCCTACAATGAGCAGTTCTTC.

V usage is TRBV9 and J usage is TRBJ1-3, with 9 bases aligning to TRBD1. Germline V gene sequence: CDR1 SGDLS, CDR2 YYNGEE. Germline trimming cut 3 bases from V and 4 bases from J; bases unmatched to any gene: 5. The length of the CDR3 is 15 residues. The DNA of the CDR3 is TGTGCCAGCAGCGCCACAGGGGGCGGGGGAAACACCATATATTTT. Protein sequence: CASSATGGGGNTIYF.

The gene calls are TRBV19 and TRBJ2-7; 7 positions agree with TRBD1. The CDR3 totals 13 residues. CDR1 and CDR2 (germline): LNHDA, SQIVND (reference sequence). With V trimmed by 2 bases and J by 3 bases, 1 base remained unmatched. The CDR3 sequence: CASSIRDSYEQYF. In nucleotides, the CDR3 is TGTGCCAGTAGTATACGGGACAGCTACGAGCAGTACTTC.

The V gene is TRBV5-1, the J gene TRBJ2-3; 10 bases line up with TRBD2. Germline V CDR1 and CDR2: SGHRS, YFSETQ. There are 17 residues in the CDR3. The J segment lost 0 bases and the V segment lost 4 bases, leaving 8 bases of the junction unmatched. The CDR3 bases are TGCGCCAGCAGCCCGAGAGCGGGAGGGCCTAGCACAGATACGCAGTATTTT. This sequence encodes CASSPRAGGPSTDTQYF.

The gene calls are TRBV3-1 (or the pseudogene TRBV3-2) and TRBJ2-1, with 7 nucleotides matching TRBD2. Losses at the gene ends were 0 bases for V and 4 bases for J; bases not matched to a gene: 6. The CDR3 loop spans 16 amino acids. Germline V gene sequence: CDR1 LGHDT, CDR2 YNNKEL (reference sequence). The CDR3 nucleotides are TGTGCCAGCAGCCAAGATTTGGCTAGCGGATACAATGAGCAGTTCTTC. The encoded protein is CASSQDLASGYNEQFF.

The chain couples TRBV6-2 or TRBV6-3 to TRBJ1-2; D call uncertain. CDR3 length: 14 residues. V lost 6 bases and J lost 8, with 19 bases in between. CDR1 is MNHEY and CDR2 is SVGEGT in the germline V gene. The CDR3 reads CASSSMLADRGYTF. The CDR3 nucleotides are TGTGCCAGCAGCTCCATGTTGGCTGATCGGGGCTACACCTTC.

The chain joins TRBV7-2 to TRBJ1-2; no reliable D call. The CDR3 extends over 12 amino acids. Trimming stripped 1 base from V and 4 bases from J, with 4 bases between. Per germline, CDR1 SGHTA and CDR2 FQGNSA. This CDR3 is CASSLGPYGYTF. The CDR3 bases are TGTGCCAGCAGCTTAGGGCCCTATGGCTACACCTTC.

This clone appeared once. The gene calls are TRBV15 and TRBJ1-3; possible D gene TRBD1, 5 bases. CDR3 length: 18 residues. The V end was cut by 5 bases, the J end by 0 bases, with 20 bases between. Looked up from germline, CDR1 is LNHNV and CDR2 is YYDKDF (reference sequence). CDR3 protein: CATSPIPGTFSSGNTIYF. CDR3 nucleotide sequence: TGTGCCACCAGCCCTATCCCCGGGACTTTCAGCTCTGGAAACACCATATATTTT.

A single count supports this clone. The V and J genes are TRBV6-5 and TRBJ1-6; tentatively, D is TRBD1 (5 bases). CDR3 length equals 12 residues. Germline CDR1 MNHEY, CDR2 SVGAGI. DNA of the CDR3: TGTGGTTTAGGGGACGGAGATTCACCCCTCCACTTT. Translation gives CGLGDGDSPLHF.